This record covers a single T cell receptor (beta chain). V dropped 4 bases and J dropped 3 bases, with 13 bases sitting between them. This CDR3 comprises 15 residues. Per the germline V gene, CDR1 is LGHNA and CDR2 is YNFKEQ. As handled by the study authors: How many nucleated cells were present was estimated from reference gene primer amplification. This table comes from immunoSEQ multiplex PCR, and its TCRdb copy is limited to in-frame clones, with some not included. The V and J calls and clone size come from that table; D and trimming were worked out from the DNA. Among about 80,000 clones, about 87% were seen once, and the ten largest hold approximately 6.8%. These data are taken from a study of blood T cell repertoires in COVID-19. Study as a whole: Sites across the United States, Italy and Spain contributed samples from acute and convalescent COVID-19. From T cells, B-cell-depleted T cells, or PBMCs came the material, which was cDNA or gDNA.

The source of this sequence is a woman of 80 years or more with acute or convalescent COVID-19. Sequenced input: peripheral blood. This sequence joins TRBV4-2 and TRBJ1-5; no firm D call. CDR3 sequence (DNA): TGTGCCAGCAGCCCCCGGCGGAGTAACAATCAGCCCCAGCATTTT. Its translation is CASSPRRSNNQPQHF.